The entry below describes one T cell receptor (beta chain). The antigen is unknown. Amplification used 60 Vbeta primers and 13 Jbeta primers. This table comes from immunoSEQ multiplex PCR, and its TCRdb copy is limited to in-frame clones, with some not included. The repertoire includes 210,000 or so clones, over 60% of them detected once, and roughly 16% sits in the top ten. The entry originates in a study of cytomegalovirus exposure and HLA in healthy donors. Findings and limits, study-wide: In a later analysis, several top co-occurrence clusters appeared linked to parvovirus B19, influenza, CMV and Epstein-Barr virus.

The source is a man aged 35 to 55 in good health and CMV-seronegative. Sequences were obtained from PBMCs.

CDR3 region: CASSSTGERTEAFF. The CDR3 bases are TGCGCCAGCAGCTCCACAGGGGAGAGGACTGAAGCTTTCTTT. V and J are TRBV5-1 and TRBJ1-1, with 7 positions matching TRBD1. Germline V gene sequence: CDR1 SGHRS, CDR2 YFSETQ. The CDR3 extends over 14 amino acids. V shed 3 bases, J shed 5 bases, and the junction held 7 bases outside the gene matches.